The present entry profiles one T cell receptor beta chain with its context. This record comes from a study of T-cell reconstitution after alpha-beta-depleted transplantation in children. The TCRbeta library was prepared with unique molecular identifiers. One entry per CDR3 protein, called by TCRdb with MiXCR from the PCR reads. Of about 640,000 distinct CDR3 sequences in the sample, 15% to 20% are singletons; the top ten hold under 1.2%. This TCR derives from a human donor who donated a stem cell graft to a child with acute myeloid leukemia. Source: PBMCs from the stem cell graft donor, taken from the stem cell graft.

CDR3 nucleotides: TGCGCCAGCAGCTCTGGAGGGACAGGGGGCGAAAAACTGTTTTTT. This codes for CASSSGGTGGEKLFF. The chain has TRBV5-1 and TRBJ1-4; 12 bases are a match to TRBD1. This CDR3 has 15 residues. The V segment lost 3 bases and the J segment 8 bases; nucleotides outside the gene matches: 5. Per the germline V gene, CDR1 is SGHRS and CDR2 is YFSETQ.